Detailed here is one T cell receptor beta chain. Per the original methods: Amplified reference gene primers provided the basis for estimating nucleated cell counts. Here immunoSEQ multiplex PCR was the method, and the copy in TCRdb shows in-frame clones only, minus some. V and J calls and clone size come straight from that table; D and trimming were deduced from the DNA. The top ten clones hold roughly 3.4% of a sample with some 340,000 clones, 85% of them seen once. The record originates from a study of blood T cell repertoires in COVID-19. Study as a whole: The United States, Italy and Spain were the sources of the acute and convalescent COVID-19 samples. In each case, the material was cDNA or gDNA derived from T cells, B-cell-depleted T cells, or PBMCs.

The germline CDR1 and CDR2 sequences are SGHRS and YFSETQ. The CDR3 consists of 15 residues. V gave up 7 bases and J gave up 5 bases; unmatched junction bases: 6. The gene calls are TRBV5-1 and TRBJ2-4; 13 bases match TRBD2. The sequence derives from a woman aged 18-29 years with acute or convalescent COVID-19. The sample taken for sequencing was peripheral blood. The CDR3 coding sequence is TGCGCCAGCGGGACCGGACTAGCGGGGGAAAACATTCAGTACTTC. Encoded protein: CASGTGLAGENIQYF.